Reported below is one T cell receptor beta chain. Antigen unknown. This specimen belongs to a study of radiotherapy plus CTLA-4 blockade in lung cancer. Study context: Across the patients, objective responses occurred in about 19%, and disease control in 30% to 40%. Points from the study as a whole: Peripheral blood showed expansion of tumor-derived TCR clones after radiotherapy and ipilimumab. Early blood T cell clone changes and increased post-radiation serum interferon-beta were reportedly the strongest response predictors.

The germline V and J ends were trimmed by 5 bases and 2 bases, with 13 bases remaining between them. This CDR3 region has 15 residues. Looked up from germline, CDR1 is SEHNR and CDR2 is FQNEAQ (reference sequence). The table came from immunoSEQ multiplex PCR; TCRdb's copy has only in-frame clones and leaves some out. This table has tens of thousands of clones, roughly 85% appearing once. The sample here was peripheral blood, taken from a patient treated with radiotherapy plus ipilimumab. The receptor's source is a human donor with non-small cell lung cancer who had a complete response to radiotherapy plus ipilimumab. The chain has TRBV7-9 and TRBJ2-1, with a tentative D call TRBD2 (7 bases). CDR3 sequence (DNA): TGTGCCAGCAGCACACGGGGGGCTACCTACAATGAGCAGTTCTTC. The encoded protein is CASSTRGATYNEQFF. Full variable domain (remainder filled in from reference TRBV7-9 and TRBJ2-1): DTGVSQNPRHKITKRGQNVTFRCDPISEHNRLYWYRQTLGQGPEFLTYFQNEAQLEKSRLLSDRFSAERPKGSFSTLEIQRTEQGDSAMYLCASSTRGATYNEQFFGPGTRLTVL.